This is a list of T cell receptor beta chains from one sample in a study of T cells in Graves' hyperthyroidism and ophthalmopathy. MiXCR, applied by TCRdb to the multiplex PCR reads, yields one record per CDR3 protein. The sample holds hundreds of thousands of distinct CDR3 sequences, around 42% seen once. Specimen: peripheral blood or thyroid tissue (not recorded which). Every receptor here comes from a woman aged 18-29 years with Graves' hyperthyroidism. CDR3s include the opening cysteine and the closing phenylalanine or tryptophan. Fields, in order: V gene, D gene, J gene, clone size, CDR3 protein, CDR3 DNA. A D gene is named only where the DNA matches it firmly. The size of a clone is reported for some rows only, either as once, few or many, or as a class for expanded clones.

V gene: TRBV25-1; D gene: .; J gene: TRBJ2-1; clone size: .; CDR3 protein: CASSISREQFF; CDR3 DNA: TGTGCCAGCAGTATTAGCCGTGAGCAGTTCTTC
V gene: TRBV2; D gene: TRBD2; J gene: TRBJ2-2; clone size: .; CDR3 protein: CASSRSGGATGELFF; CDR3 DNA: TGTGCCAGCAGCCGGAGCGGGGGGGCCACCGGGGAGCTGTTTTTT
V gene: TRBV10-3; D gene: TRBD2; J gene: TRBJ2-5; clone size: many; CDR3 protein: CAISEGGLAGTETQYF; CDR3 DNA: TGTGCCATCAGTGAAGGGGGACTAGCGGGAACGGAGACCCAGTACTTC
V gene: TRBV19; D gene: .; J gene: TRBJ2-7; clone size: few; CDR3 protein: CASSGFSYEQYF; CDR3 DNA: TGTGCCAGTAGCGGTTTCTCCTACGAGCAGTACTTC
V gene: TRBV29-1; D gene: TRBD2; J gene: TRBJ2-5; clone size: .; CDR3 protein: CSVVGLAGFFQETQYF; CDR3 DNA: TGCAGCGTTGTGGGACTAGCGGGCTTTTTCCAAGAGACCCAGTACTTC
V gene: TRBV12-3/TRBV12-4; D gene: .; J gene: TRBJ1-5; clone size: .; CDR3 protein: CASSLGAGDQPQHF; CDR3 DNA: TGTGCCAGCAGCCTTGGGGCCGGGGATCAGCCCCAGCATTTT
V gene: TRBV19; D gene: .; J gene: TRBJ2-7; clone size: few; CDR3 protein: CASNAGQLSYEQYF; CDR3 DNA: TGTGCCAGTAACGCGGGACAGCTCTCCTACGAGCAGTACTTC
V gene: TRBV7-3; D gene: TRBD2; J gene: TRBJ2-5; clone size: .; CDR3 protein: CASSLWGLAGLETQYF; CDR3 DNA: TGTGCCAGCAGCTTATGGGGACTAGCGGGATTGGAGACCCAGTACTTC
V gene: TRBV29-1; D gene: .; J gene: TRBJ1-3; clone size: once; CDR3 protein: CSFGNTIYF; CDR3 DNA: TGCAGCTTTGGAAACACCATATATTTT
V gene: TRBV2; D gene: TRBD1; J gene: TRBJ1-2; clone size: .; CDR3 protein: CASLDRGDYTF; CDR3 DNA: TGTGCCAGCCTGGACAGGGGGGACTACACCTTC
V gene: TRBV24-1; D gene: .; J gene: TRBJ1-3; clone size: many; CDR3 protein: CATSDSQFGNTIYF; CDR3 DNA: TGTGCCACCAGTGATTCCCAATTCGGAAACACCATATATTTT
V gene: TRBV24-1; D gene: .; J gene: TRBJ2-7; clone size: many; CDR3 protein: CATSFRDPDPYEQYF; CDR3 DNA: TGTGCCACCAGTTTCCGGGACCCCGACCCCTACGAGCAGTACTTC
V gene: TRBV6-1; D gene: .; J gene: TRBJ1-2; clone size: .; CDR3 protein: CASSYRGSHGYTF; CDR3 DNA: TGTGCCAGCAGTTACCGGGGCAGCCATGGCTACACCTTC
V gene: TRBV15; D gene: .; J gene: TRBJ2-2; clone size: many; CDR3 protein: CATSNRAGELFF; CDR3 DNA: TGTGCCACCAGCAACAGGGCCGGGGAGCTGTTTTTT
V gene: TRBV2; D gene: .; J gene: TRBJ1-2; clone size: .; CDR3 protein: CASSRSGPSNYGYTF; CDR3 DNA: TGTGCCAGCAGTCGCAGCGGGCCTTCTAACTATGGCTACACCTTC
V gene: TRBV2; D gene: .; J gene: TRBJ1-5; clone size: .; CDR3 protein: CASCLQGYSNQPQHF; CDR3 DNA: TGTGCCAGCTGCCTACAGGGCTATAGCAATCAGCCCCAGCATTTT
V gene: TRBV7-9; D gene: .; J gene: TRBJ1-5; clone size: many; CDR3 protein: CASSLDAQPQHF; CDR3 DNA: TGTGCCAGCAGCTTAGACGCCCAGCCCCAGCATTTT
V gene: TRBV7-2; D gene: TRBD2; J gene: TRBJ2-7; clone size: .; CDR3 protein: CASSLQTGGSSYEQYF; CDR3 DNA: TGCGCCAGCAGCCTGCAAACGGGAGGGAGCTCCTACGAGCAGTACTTC
V gene: TRBV7-9; D gene: .; J gene: TRBJ1-1; clone size: few; CDR3 protein: CASSFLIPRTMNTEAFF; CDR3 DNA: TGTGCCAGCAGCTTTCTTATCCCACGGACCATGAACACTGAAGCTTTCTTT
V gene: TRBV7-9; D gene: TRBD1; J gene: TRBJ1-4; clone size: many; CDR3 protein: CASSPPGDRLFF; CDR3 DNA: TGTGCCAGCAGCCCCCCCGGGGACAGACTGTTTTTT
V gene: TRBV7-9; D gene: .; J gene: TRBJ2-5; clone size: .; CDR3 protein: CANSRLIWETQYF; CDR3 DNA: TGTGCCAACAGCCGACTTATTTGGGAGACCCAGTACTTC
V gene: TRBV7-2; D gene: .; J gene: TRBJ1-2; clone size: .; CDR3 protein: CASSPGRQETGGYTF; CDR3 DNA: TGTGCCAGCAGCCCCGGTCGACAGGAAACCGGGGGCTACACCTTC
V gene: TRBV7-4; D gene: .; J gene: TRBJ1-3; clone size: .; CDR3 protein: CASSSHSGLTSSGNIIYF; CDR3 DNA: TGTGCCAGCAGCTCACATTCGGGACTCACAAGCTCTGGAAACATCATATATTTT
V gene: TRBV20-1; D gene: .; J gene: TRBJ2-7; clone size: .; CDR3 protein: CSARLTKGVAVPRSSYEQYF; CDR3 DNA: TGCAGTGCTAGACTCACCAAAGGAGTAGCGGTGCCGAGGAGCTCCTACGAGCAGTACTTC
V gene: TRBV6-6; D gene: .; J gene: TRBJ2-7; clone size: many; CDR3 protein: CASSEGTNYEQYF; CDR3 DNA: TGTGCCAGCAGTGAAGGGACAAACTACGAGCAGTACTTC
V gene: TRBV2; D gene: .; J gene: TRBJ2-5; clone size: few; CDR3 protein: CASTPGERIETQYF; CDR3 DNA: TGTGCCAGCACCCCGGGAGAGCGGATCGAGACCCAGTACTTC
V gene: TRBV19; D gene: .; J gene: TRBJ1-5; clone size: .; CDR3 protein: CASTLGGNYQPQHF; CDR3 DNA: TGTGCCAGTACCTTAGGAGGTAATTATCAGCCCCAGCATTTT
V gene: TRBV6-2/TRBV6-3; D gene: .; J gene: TRBJ2-2; clone size: .; CDR3 protein: CASSYPKTGHPGTGELFF; CDR3 DNA: TGTGCCAGCAGTTACCCCAAGACAGGCCATCCCGGCACCGGGGAGCTGTTTTTT
V gene: TRBV20-1; D gene: .; J gene: TRBJ1-5; clone size: many; CDR3 protein: CSARAQSGQPQHF; CDR3 DNA: TGCAGTGCTAGAGCTCAAAGTGGCCAGCCCCAGCATTTT
V gene: TRBV20-1; D gene: .; J gene: TRBJ2-7; clone size: .; CDR3 protein: CSAVNSGKSSYEQYF; CDR3 DNA: TGCAGTGCTGTCAACAGTGGCAAGAGCTCCTACGAGCAGTACTTC
V gene: TRBV2; D gene: .; J gene: TRBJ2-7; clone size: many; CDR3 protein: CASRNGYEQYF; CDR3 DNA: TGTGCCAGCAGGAACGGTTACGAGCAGTACTTC
V gene: TRBV10-3; D gene: TRBD2; J gene: TRBJ2-7; clone size: .; CDR3 protein: CAIRDAGGLAAYEQYF; CDR3 DNA: TGTGCCATCAGAGATGCGGGCGGGCTAGCGGCCTACGAGCAGTACTTC
V gene: TRBV4-1; D gene: .; J gene: TRBJ1-2; clone size: .; CDR3 protein: CASSKNPGRNYGYTF; CDR3 DNA: TGCGCCAGCAGTAAAAATCCGGGAAGGAACTATGGCTACACCTTC
V gene: TRBV7-8; D gene: .; J gene: TRBJ2-7; clone size: many; CDR3 protein: CASSVSLTYEQYF; CDR3 DNA: TGTGCCAGCAGCGTGAGTCTTACCTACGAGCAGTACTTC
V gene: TRBV7-3; D gene: .; J gene: TRBJ1-1; clone size: .; CDR3 protein: CASSLLGTANTEAFF; CDR3 DNA: TGTGCCAGCAGCCTTCTCGGGACTGCGAACACTGAAGCTTTCTTT
V gene: TRBV9; D gene: TRBD2; J gene: TRBJ2-5; clone size: many; CDR3 protein: CASSEGGTETQYF; CDR3 DNA: TGTGCCAGCAGCGAGGGAGGGACCGAGACCCAGTACTTC
V gene: TRBV19; D gene: .; J gene: TRBJ1-5; clone size: .; CDR3 protein: CASSIAGGQPQHF; CDR3 DNA: TGTGCCAGTAGTATAGCTGGAGGGCAGCCCCAGCATTTT
V gene: TRBV15; D gene: .; J gene: TRBJ2-2; clone size: .; CDR3 protein: CATSRGDAGELFF; CDR3 DNA: TGTGCCACCAGCAGGGGGGACGCCGGGGAGCTGTTTTTT
V gene: TRBV12-3/TRBV12-4; D gene: TRBD1; J gene: TRBJ1-4; clone size: few; CDR3 protein: CASGSPRQGRTELFF; CDR3 DNA: TGTGCTAGTGGTTCCCCCCGACAGGGAAGGACGGAACTGTTTTTT
V gene: TRBV2; D gene: TRBD1; J gene: TRBJ1-1; clone size: few; CDR3 protein: CASSEAPYRGVNTEAFF; CDR3 DNA: TGTGCCAGCAGTGAAGCGCCCTACAGGGGCGTGAACACTGAAGCTTTCTTT
V gene: TRBV2; D gene: TRBD1; J gene: TRBJ1-1; clone size: many; CDR3 protein: CAGTGTGNTEAFF; CDR3 DNA: TGTGCCGGGACCGGGACAGGGAACACTGAAGCTTTCTTT
V gene: TRBV2; D gene: .; J gene: TRBJ1-4; clone size: few; CDR3 protein: CASSEAGLLNEKLFF; CDR3 DNA: TGTGCCAGCAGTGAAGCAGGACTCCTTAATGAAAAACTGTTTTTT
V gene: TRBV29-1; D gene: .; J gene: TRBJ1-5; clone size: .; CDR3 protein: CSYHNSGQPQHF; CDR3 DNA: TGCAGTTACCATAACAGCGGGCAGCCCCAGCATTTT
V gene: TRBV7-8; D gene: TRBD2; J gene: TRBJ2-7; clone size: few; CDR3 protein: CASSPERLAVRTYEQYF; CDR3 DNA: TGTGCCAGCAGCCCCGAAAGACTAGCAGTACGTACCTACGAGCAGTACTTC
V gene: TRBV10-3; D gene: .; J gene: TRBJ1-1; clone size: .; CDR3 protein: CAISDKGRMVNTEAFF; CDR3 DNA: TGTGCCATCAGTGATAAGGGGAGGATGGTGAACACTGAAGCTTTCTTT
V gene: TRBV19; D gene: .; J gene: TRBJ1-3; clone size: .; CDR3 protein: CASSMDGSSGNTIYF; CDR3 DNA: TGTGCCAGTAGTATGGACGGAAGCTCTGGAAACACCATATATTTT
V gene: TRBV7-2; D gene: .; J gene: TRBJ1-2; clone size: .; CDR3 protein: CASSDTAGRGGYTF; CDR3 DNA: TGTGCCAGCAGCGATACGGCAGGGAGAGGCGGCTACACCTTC